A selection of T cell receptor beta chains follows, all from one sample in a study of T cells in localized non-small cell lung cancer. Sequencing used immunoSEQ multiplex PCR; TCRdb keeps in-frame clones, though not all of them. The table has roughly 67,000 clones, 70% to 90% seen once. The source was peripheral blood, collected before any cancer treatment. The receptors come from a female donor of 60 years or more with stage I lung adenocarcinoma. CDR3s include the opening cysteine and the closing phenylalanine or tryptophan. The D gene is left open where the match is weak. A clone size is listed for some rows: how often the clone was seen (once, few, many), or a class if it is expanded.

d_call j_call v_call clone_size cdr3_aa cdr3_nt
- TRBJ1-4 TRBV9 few CASSVAGGNEKLFF TGTGCCAGCAGCGTAGCAGGAGGAAATGAAAAACTGTTTTTT
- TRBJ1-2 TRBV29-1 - CSVGTGSDF -
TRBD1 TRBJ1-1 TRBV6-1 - CATPPGQGKTEAFF TGTGCCACCCCTCCGGGACAGGGGAAAACTGAAGCTTTCTTT
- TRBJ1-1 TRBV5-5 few CASSQSTEAFF TGTGCCAGCAGCCAGTCCACTGAAGCTTTCTTT
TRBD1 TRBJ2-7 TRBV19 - CASSMTRDRAYEQYF TGTGCCAGTAGTATGACCCGGGACAGGGCGTACGAGCAGTACTTC
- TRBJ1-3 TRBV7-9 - CASSLGVDTIYF TGTGCCAGCAGCTTAGGAGTCGACACCATATATTTT
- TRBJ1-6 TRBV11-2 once CASSRTAVGVYNSPLHF TGTGCCAGCAGCAGGACAGCTGTAGGGGTCTATAATTCACCCCTCCACTTT
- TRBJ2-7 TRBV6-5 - CASSYGRAEEQYF TGTGCCAGCAGTTACGGGCGAGCCGAGGAGCAGTACTTC
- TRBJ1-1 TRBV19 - CASSIRGASSEAFF TGTGCCAGTAGTATAAGGGGGGCTAGTTCTGAAGCTTTCTTT
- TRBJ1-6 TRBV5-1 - CASSLGTTYNSPLHF TGCGCCAGCAGCTTGGGAACGACCTATAATTCACCCCTCCACTTT
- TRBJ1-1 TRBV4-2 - CASSQDEKGGRRAFF TGTGCCAGCAGCCAAGATGAGAAAGGGGGAAGAAGAGCTTTCTTT
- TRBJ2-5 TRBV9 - CASSGGQTYQETQYF TGTGCCAGCAGCGGAGGACAGACTTACCAAGAGACCCAGTACTTC
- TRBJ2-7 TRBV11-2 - CASSLGPGASYEQYF TGTGCCAGCAGCTTAGGGCCAGGGGCTTCCTACGAGCAGTACTTC
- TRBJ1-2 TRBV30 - CAWSPAGFLGYTF TGTGCCTGGAGTCCTGCGGGCTTCTTAGGCTACACCTTC
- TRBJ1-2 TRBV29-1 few CSVDMEGTNYYGYTF TGCAGCGTTGATATGGAGGGTACTAATTACTATGGCTACACCTTC
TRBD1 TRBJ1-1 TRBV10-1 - CASSLGTGTEAFF TGCGCCAGCTCGCTGGGGACAGGCACTGAAGCTTTCTTT
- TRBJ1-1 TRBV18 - CASSPRGESGTEAFF TGTGCCAGCTCCCCCAGGGGAGAAAGTGGCACTGAAGCTTTCTTT
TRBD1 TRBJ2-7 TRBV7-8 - CASSLAGTGSYEQYF TGTGCCAGCAGCTTAGCGGGGACAGGGTCCTACGAGCAGTACTTC
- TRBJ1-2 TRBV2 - CASRLQGWGYTF TGTGCCAGCAGATTACAGGGCTGGGGCTACACCTTC
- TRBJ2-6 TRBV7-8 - CAIIREGANVLTF TGTGCCATCATCCGGGAGGGGGCCAACGTCCTGACTTTC
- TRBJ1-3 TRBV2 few CASRRQVDTIYF TGTGCCAGCAGGCGACAGGTAGACACCATATATTTT
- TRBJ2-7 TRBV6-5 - CASSYSRTISSYEQYF TGTGCCAGCAGTTACTCCCGGACTATCAGTTCCTACGAGCAGTACTTC
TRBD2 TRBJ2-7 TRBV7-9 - CASSLRLAGGSYEQYF TGTGCCAGCAGCTTAAGACTAGCGGGAGGCTCCTACGAGCAGTACTTC
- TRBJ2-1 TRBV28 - CASLPEAPRNEQFF TGTGCCAGCCTCCCTGAGGCCCCTCGGAATGAGCAGTTCTTC
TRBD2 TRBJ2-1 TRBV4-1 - CASSPGGSSYNEQFF TGCGCCAGCAGCCCCGGGGGGAGCTCCTACAATGAGCAGTTCTTC
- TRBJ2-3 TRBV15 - CATSRGTGGGTDTQYF TGTGCCACCAGCAGAGGTACCGGGGGCGGCACAGATACGCAGTATTTT
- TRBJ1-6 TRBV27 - CASRGLSSYNSPLHF TGTGCCAGCAGGGGATTGAGCTCCTATAATTCACCCCTCCACTTT
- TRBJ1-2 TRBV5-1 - CASSFRTENYGYTF TGCGCCAGCAGCTTCAGGACAGAGAACTATGGCTACACCTTC
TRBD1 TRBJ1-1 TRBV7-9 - CASSWDRVITEAFF TGTGCCAGCAGCTGGGACAGGGTAATCACTGAAGCTTTCTTT
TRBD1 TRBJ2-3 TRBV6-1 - CASIKTGTDTQYF TGTGCCAGCATTAAGACAGGGACAGATACGCAGTATTTT
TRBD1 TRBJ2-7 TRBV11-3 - CASSSGGSYEQYF TGTGCCAGCAGCTCAGGGGGTTCCTACGAGCAGTACTTC
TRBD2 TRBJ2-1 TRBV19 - CASSSTSGPYNEQFF TGTGCCAGTAGTTCAACTAGCGGGCCGTACAATGAGCAGTTCTTC
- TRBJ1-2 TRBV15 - CATSRGSATNYGYTF TGTGCCACCAGCAGAGGGTCTGCGACTAACTATGGCTACACCTTC
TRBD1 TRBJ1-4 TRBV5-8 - CASSLGDRVFGEKLFF TGTGCCAGCAGCTTGGGGGACAGGGTATTTGGAGAAAAACTGTTTTTT
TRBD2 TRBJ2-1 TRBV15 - CATSRASSGNEQFF TGTGCCACCAGCAGAGCGTCTAGCGGCAATGAGCAGTTCTTC
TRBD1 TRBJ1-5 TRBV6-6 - CASSDRGSNQPQHF TGTGCCAGCAGCGACAGGGGGAGCAATCAGCCCCAGCATTTT
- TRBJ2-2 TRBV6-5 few CASSLKGGNTGELFF TGTGCCAGCAGCCTAAAGGGGGGGAACACCGGGGAGCTGTTTTTT
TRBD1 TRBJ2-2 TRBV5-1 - CASSSVTGVGTGELFF TGCGCCAGCAGCTCGGTGACAGGGGTCGGGACCGGGGAGCTGTTTTTT
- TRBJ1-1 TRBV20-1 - CSARRPTEAFF TGCAGTGCTAGGCGCCCGACAGAAGCTTTCTTT
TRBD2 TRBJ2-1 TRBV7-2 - CASSLGLAGGNEQFF TGTGCCAGCAGCTTAGGACTAGCGGGGGGCAATGAGCAGTTCTTC
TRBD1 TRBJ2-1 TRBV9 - CASSVAGTGRFDEQFF TGTGCCAGCAGCGTAGCTGGGACAGGGAGGTTCGATGAGCAGTTCTTC
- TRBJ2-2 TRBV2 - CASSVFPGELFF TGTGCCAGCAGTGTATTCCCCGGGGAGCTGTTTTTT
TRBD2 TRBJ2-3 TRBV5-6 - CASSLVAGVVTDTQYF TGTGCCAGCAGCTTGGTGGCGGGAGTCGTCACAGATACGCAGTATTTT
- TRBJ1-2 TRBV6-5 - CASSYSWEGGRYGYTF TGTGCCAGCAGTTACTCGTGGGAGGGGGGGCGGTATGGCTACACCTTC
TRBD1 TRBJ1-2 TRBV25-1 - CASRDAGGKGYTF TGTGCCAGCAGGGACGCAGGGGGTAAAGGCTACACCTTC
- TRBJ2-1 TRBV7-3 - CASSANRDEQFF TGTGCCAGCAGCGCTAACAGGGATGAGCAGTTCTTC
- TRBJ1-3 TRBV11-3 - CASSGAGGSGNTIYF TGTGCCAGCTCTGGGGCGGGTGGCTCTGGAAACACCATATATTTT
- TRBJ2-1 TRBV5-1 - CASSLELSSYNEQFF TGCGCCAGCAGCTTAGAACTGAGCTCCTACAATGAGCAGTTCTTC
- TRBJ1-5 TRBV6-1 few CASSREVDQPQHF TGTGCCAGTTCCAGGGAGGTAGATCAGCCCCAGCATTTT
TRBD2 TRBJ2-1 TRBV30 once CAWSLLAGSYNEQFF TGTGCCTGGAGTTTACTAGCGGGGTCATACAATGAGCAGTTCTTC
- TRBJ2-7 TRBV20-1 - CSAYLAREQYF TGCAGTGCATATCTAGCGCGGGAGCAGTACTTC
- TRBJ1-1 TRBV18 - CASSPRRLNTEAFF TGTGCCAGCTCACCACGCAGGTTGAACACTGAAGCTTTCTTT
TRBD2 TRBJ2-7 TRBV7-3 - CASSLMASGGNYEQYF TGTGCCAGCAGCTTAATGGCGAGCGGGGGGAACTACGAGCAGTACTTC
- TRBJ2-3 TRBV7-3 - CASSPELATDTQYF TGTGCCAGCAGCCCAGAGTTGGCCACAGATACGCAGTATTTT